A single sample gave rise to the 10 T cell receptor beta chains below, sequenced in a study of blood T cell repertoires in COVID-19. Only in-frame clones appear in the TCRdb table, and some are missing; sequencing was by immunoSEQ multiplex PCR. The sample contains some 120,000 clones, roughly four fifths of which appear only once. The material sequenced was peripheral blood. These receptors came from a man aged 55 to 70 with acute or convalescent COVID-19.

The rearrangement joins TRBV2 to TRBJ2-7; TRBD2 aligns across 10 bases. V was pared by 0 bases and J by 6 bases, with 11 bases of the junction left unmatched. The CDR3 extends over 17 amino acids. Germline V gene sequence: CDR1 SNHLY, CDR2 FYNNEI. The CDR3 reads CASSEAPRSGRAVEQYF. The CDR3 DNA reads TGTGCCAGCAGTGAAGCGCCCCGAAGCGGGAGGGCGGTCGAGCAGTACTTC.

The genes are TRBV27 and TRBJ2-7; D is perhaps TRBD1 (6 bases). Germline lookup yields CDR1 MNHEY and CDR2 SMNVEV (reference sequence). The CDR3 runs 14 residues. Trimming stripped 6 bases from V and 4 bases from J, with 16 bases between. The CDR3 DNA reads as TGTGCCAGCAGCCTAGGGACACGGGCTTACGAGCAGTACTTC. Translated: CASSLGTRAYEQYF.

V gene TRBV6-1 combines with J gene TRBJ1-5, with D possibly being TRBD1 (5 bases). Between the trimmed V and J ends, which lost 0 bases and 5 bases, there was a span of 11 bases. Germline assignment: CDR1 MNHNS and CDR2 SASEGT. The CDR3 runs to 15 residues. CDR3 sequence: CASSEAGGGDQPQHF. The DNA of the CDR3 is TGTGCCAGCAGTGAAGCGGGGGGTGGGGATCAGCCCCAGCATTTT.

The chain links TRBV19 to TRBJ2-1; TRBD2 matches 12 bases. Germline CDR1 is LNHDA and CDR2 is SQIVND (reference sequence). This CDR3 spans 16 amino acids. V lost 6 bases and J lost 10; bases outside the gene matches: 13. CDR3 sequence reads: CASSLGLAGPPREQFF. The CDR3 nucleotides read TGTGCCAGTAGCCTCGGACTAGCGGGACCTCCTAGGGAGCAGTTCTTC.

The gene calls are TRBV19 and TRBJ2-2; TRBD1 agrees at 8 bases. Germline lookup yields CDR1 LNHDA and CDR2 SQIVND (reference sequence). There are 18 residues in the CDR3. The junction had 15 bases not matched to a gene; V was cut back by 4 bases and J by 5 bases. The CDR3 coding sequence is TGTGCCAGTAGTACCCACCCGTCCAGGGGGCGAGAAACCGGGGAGCTGTTTTTT. Its protein is CASSTHPSRGRETGELFF.

The chain has TRBV2 and TRBJ1-3; D ambiguous. The germline gives CDR1 SNHLY, CDR2 FYNNEI. CDR3 length: 11 amino acids. The ends were cut back, 5 bases at V and 4 bases at J, with 3 bases in the middle. The CDR3 loop reads CASSLGNTIYF. CDR3 DNA: TGTGCCAGCAGTCTAGGAAACACCATATATTTT.

The chain combines TRBV19 with TRBJ2-5; the match to TRBD2 covers 10 bases. The trim removed 3 bases at V and 5 bases at J, leaving 6 bases unmatched. Germline V gives CDR1 LNHDA, CDR2 SQIVND (reference sequence). There are 15 residues in the CDR3. In nucleotides, the CDR3 is TGTGCCAGTAGTATGCGGCTAGCGGGAGTGGAGACCCAGTACTTC. Encoded protein: CASSMRLAGVETQYF. Full variable domain (rest looked up from reference TRBV19 and TRBJ2-5): DGGITQSPKYLFRKEGQNVTLSCEQNLNHDAMYWYRQDPGQGLRLIYYSQIVNDFQKGDIAEGYSVSREKKESFPLTVTSAQKNPTAFYLCASSMRLAGVETQYFGPGTRLLVL.

The chain joins TRBV2 to TRBJ2-7, with 9 bases that match TRBD2. The CDR3 covers 15 residues. Germline V lookup: CDR1 SNHLY, CDR2 FYNNEI. After removal of 6 bases from V and 3 bases from J, the junction contained 9 bases not matched to a gene. The CDR3 sequence is CASRVLAGFNYEQYF. The CDR3 nucleotides read TGTGCCAGCAGGGTACTAGCGGGTTTCAACTACGAGCAGTACTTC.

Only a few counts were recorded for this clone. The chain uses TRBV19 and TRBJ1-1; a possible D gene is TRBD1 (6 bases). The V end lost 8 bases, the J end lost 0 bases, and 16 bases lay between the germline ends. The CDR3 extends over 15 amino acids. The germline CDR1 and CDR2 sequences are LNHDA and SQIVND (reference sequence). The CDR3 here is CASSGQQGLNTEAFF. For the CDR3, the DNA is TGTGCCAGTTCTGGACAGCAAGGTTTGAACACTGAAGCTTTCTTT. The entire variable domain, with the rest obtained from reference TRBV19 and TRBJ1-1, is as follows: DGGITQSPKYLFRKEGQNVTLSCEQNLNHDAMYWYRQDPGQGLRLIYYSQIVNDFQKGDIAEGYSVSREKKESFPLTVTSAQKNPTAFYLCASSGQQGLNTEAFFGQGTRLTVV.

This clone showed up just a few times. This chain joins TRBV10-3 and TRBJ1-5, with 8 nucleotides matching TRBD1. There are 15 residues in the CDR3. J gave up 1 base and V 2 bases, and 1 base lay outside the gene matches. CDR1 is ENHRY, CDR2 SYGVKD, per germline. The CDR3 DNA follows: TGTGCCATCAGTGAGAACAGGGGGAGCAATCAGCCCCAGCATTTT. It translates to CAISENRGSNQPQHF.